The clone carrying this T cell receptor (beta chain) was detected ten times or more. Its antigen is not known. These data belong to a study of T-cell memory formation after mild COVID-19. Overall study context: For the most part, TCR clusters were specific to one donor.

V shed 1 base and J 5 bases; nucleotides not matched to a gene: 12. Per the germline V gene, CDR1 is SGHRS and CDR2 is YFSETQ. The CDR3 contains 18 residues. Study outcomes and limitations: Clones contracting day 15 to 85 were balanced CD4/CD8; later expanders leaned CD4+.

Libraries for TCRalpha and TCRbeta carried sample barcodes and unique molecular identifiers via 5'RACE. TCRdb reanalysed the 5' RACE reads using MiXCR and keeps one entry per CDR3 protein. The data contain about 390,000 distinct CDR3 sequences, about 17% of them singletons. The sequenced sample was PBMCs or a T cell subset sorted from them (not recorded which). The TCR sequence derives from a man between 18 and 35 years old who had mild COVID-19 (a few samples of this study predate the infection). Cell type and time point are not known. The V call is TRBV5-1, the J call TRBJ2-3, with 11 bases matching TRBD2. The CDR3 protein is CASSLTGTSGKKEDTQYF. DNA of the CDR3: TGCGCCAGCAGCTTGACGGGGACTAGCGGCAAAAAGGAAGATACGCAGTATTTT.